This T cell receptor beta chain was documented in a study of cytomegalovirus exposure and HLA in healthy donors. Produced via immunoSEQ multiplex PCR; TCRdb's table is partial and in-frame only. The sample records some 66,000 clones, around 97% being singletons. General study results and limits: According to reports, the classifier identified cytomegalovirus status with high specificity and sensitivity. Some TCR beta chains (roughly 150 of them) were listed as cytomegalovirus-associated. In vitro work confirmed that three CMV-associated chains recognize CMV antigens.

For this clone: Antigen: not known.

Germline V gene data show CDR1 as LNHNV and CDR2 as YYDKDF (reference sequence). V was shortened by 6 bases and J by 3 bases, with 4 bases between the two germline ends. The CDR3 has 11 residues. Sequencing used PBMCs. The rearrangement uses TRBV15 and TRBJ2-3; D is unresolved. The clonotype originates from a woman aged 18-29 years in good health and CMV-seropositive. The CDR3 sequence is CATSRTDTQYF. The CDR3 bases are TGTGCCACCAGTCGTACAGATACGCAGTATTTT.